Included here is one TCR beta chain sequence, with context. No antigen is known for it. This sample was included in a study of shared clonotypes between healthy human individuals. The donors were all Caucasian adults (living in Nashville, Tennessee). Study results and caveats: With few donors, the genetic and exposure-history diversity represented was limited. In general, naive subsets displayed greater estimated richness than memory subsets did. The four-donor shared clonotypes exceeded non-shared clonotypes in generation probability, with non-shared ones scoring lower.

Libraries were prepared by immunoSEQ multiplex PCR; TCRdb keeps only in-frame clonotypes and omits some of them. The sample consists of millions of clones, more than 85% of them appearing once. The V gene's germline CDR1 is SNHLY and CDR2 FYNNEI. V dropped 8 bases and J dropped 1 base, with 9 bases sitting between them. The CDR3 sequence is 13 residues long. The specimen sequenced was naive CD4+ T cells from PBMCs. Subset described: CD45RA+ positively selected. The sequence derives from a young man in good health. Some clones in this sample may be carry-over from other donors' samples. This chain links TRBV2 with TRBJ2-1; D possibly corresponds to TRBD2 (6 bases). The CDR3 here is CASGGISYNEQFF. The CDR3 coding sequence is TGTGCCAGCGGGGGGATTTCCTACAATGAGCAGTTCTTC. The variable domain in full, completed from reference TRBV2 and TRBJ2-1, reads EPEVTQTPSHQVTQMGQEVILRCVPISNHLYFYWYRQILGQKVEFLVSFYNNEISEKSEIFDDQFSVERPDGSNFTLKIRSTKLEDSAMYFCASGGISYNEQFFGPGTRLTVL.